Below are 30 T cell receptor beta chains sequenced from a single sample in a study of T cell changes during pregnancy in multiple sclerosis (dated by TCRdb to about 2019). The library was prepared using the immunoSEQ multiplex PCR assay. The clones in this table, taken by TCRdb from immuneACCESS, are in-frame only. Not every clone is retained; where verified, under half of the shortfall comes from an unresolved V gene, and the cause of the rest is unknown. In all, the sample holds approximately 59,000 clones, and approximately 92% of those were seen once. The ten largest clonotypes hold less than 0.45% of the sample. The input for sequencing was CD4+ T cells from peripheral blood mononuclear cells, taken before pregnancy. These receptor sequences come from a female donor with multiple sclerosis, enrolled in a pregnancy study.

The chain combines TRBV7-9 with TRBJ1-1; 8 bases are a match to TRBD1. The germline gives CDR1 SEHNR, CDR2 FQNEAQ (reference sequence). The junction had 9 bases not matched to a gene; V was cut back by 5 bases and J by 1 base. This CDR3 has 16 amino acids. CDR3 loop: CASSRGQGRENTEAFF. In nucleotides, the CDR3 is TGTGCCAGCAGCAGAGGACAGGGAAGAGAGAACACTGAAGCTTTCTTT.

The chain joins TRBV27 to TRBJ2-2, with a possible D match to TRBD2 (5 bases). Deletions cut 2 bases from V and 2 bases from J, with 12 bases between. Germline V gene lookup returns CDR1 MNHEY and CDR2 SMNVEV (reference sequence). The length of the CDR3 is 16 residues. In nucleotides, the CDR3 is TGTGCCAGCAGTTTAGGAGTAGCGCTAAACACCGGGGAGCTGTTTTTT. The encoded protein is CASSLGVALNTGELFF.

The V gene is TRBV10-3, the J gene TRBJ2-5, with 8 bases that match TRBD1. Germline V gives CDR1 ENHRY, CDR2 SYGVKD. CDR3 size: 13 residues. Trimming cost V 6 bases and J 6 bases; bases outside gene matches: 6. CDR3 loop: CAIRGQGGQTQYF. The CDR3, as DNA: TGTGCCATCAGAGGACAGGGAGGTCAGACCCAGTACTTC.

This chain joins TRBV27 and TRBJ2-2; possibly TRBD2 for D (5 bases). With 3 bases removed from V and 4 bases from J, the gap between germline ends came to 6 bases. Per the germline V gene, CDR1 is MNHEY and CDR2 is SMNVEV (reference sequence). The CDR3 runs to 13 residues. The CDR3 is CASSFRGTGELFF. The CDR3 DNA reads as TGTGCCAGCAGTTTCCGGGGCACCGGGGAGCTGTTTTTT.

The chain joins TRBV7-2 to TRBJ2-1; 11 bases fit TRBD2. There are 16 residues in the CDR3. From germline, CDR1 is SGHTA and CDR2 FQGNSA. V lost 6 bases and J lost 3; bases outside the gene matches: 7. CDR3 in amino acids: CASSLTGTSGYNEQFF. In DNA form, the CDR3 reads TGTGCCAGCAGTCTTACCGGGACTAGCGGCTACAATGAGCAGTTCTTC.

The chain employs TRBV6-1 and TRBJ1-2; D might be TRBD1 (5 bases). Germline CDR1 reads MNHNS; CDR2 reads SASEGT. Trimming cost V 7 bases and J 3 bases, with 12 bases left between them. CDR3 length: 13 amino acids. For the CDR3, the DNA is TGTGCCAGCACTTGGGGGGAATACTATGGCTACACCTTC. Translation gives CASTWGEYYGYTF.

The rearrangement links TRBV7-2 to TRBJ2-3, with 7 nucleotides matching TRBD2. V shed 5 bases and J 1 base; nucleotides not matched to a gene: 9. Germline V gene sequence: CDR1 SGHTA, CDR2 FQGNSA. This CDR3 is 16 amino acids long. The CDR3 spells CASSPPGLAGTDTQYF. The CDR3 coding sequence is TGTGCCAGCAGCCCCCCCGGCCTAGCGGGCACAGATACGCAGTATTTT.

The chain is built from TRBV4-1 and TRBJ2-2; the D gene is possibly TRBD2 (7 bases). CDR1 and CDR2 (germline): MGHRA, YSYEKL. The CDR3 extends over 15 amino acids. V dropped 1 base and J dropped 5 bases, with 11 bases sitting between them. CDR3: CASSQVGGRTGELFF. The CDR3 DNA reads TGCGCCAGCAGCCAAGTCGGGGGGCGGACCGGGGAGCTGTTTTTT.

The chain uses TRBV5-6 and TRBJ2-5; TRBD2 agrees at 9 bases. Germline assignment: CDR1 SGHDT and CDR2 YYEEEE. This CDR3 has 18 amino acids. V was pared by 0 bases and J by 4 bases, with 13 bases of the junction left unmatched. CDR3 nucleotide sequence: TGTGCCAGCAGCTTGGCCGTCAGTAGCGGGAGTTATAGAGAGACCCAGTACTTC. Protein product: CASSLAVSSGSYRETQYF.

The chain carries TRBV18 and TRBJ2-3, with 10 bases identical to TRBD2. J gave up 0 bases and V 6 bases, and 6 bases lay outside the gene matches. The CDR3 has 16 amino acids. The germline V gene encodes CDR1 KGHSH and CDR2 LQKENI. Here the CDR3 reads CASSTRLAGSTDTQYF. As DNA, the CDR3 is TGTGCCAGCTCGACCCGACTAGCGGGTAGCACAGATACGCAGTATTTT.

This rearrangement joins TRBV29-1 to TRBJ2-5, with D unclear. CDR1 is SQVTM, CDR2 ANQGSEA, per germline. Trimming removed 8 bases at V and 7 bases at J, with 8 bases between. The CDR3 is 9 amino acids. The CDR3 sequence is CSFLTTQYF. The CDR3 DNA reads TGCAGCTTCCTAACGACCCAGTACTTC.

Comments on this clone: Other DNA sequences within the sample encode an identical CDR3. The CDR3 loop reads CASSVTSSYNEQFF. As DNA, the CDR3 is TGTGCCAGCAGCGTAACGAGCTCCTACAATGAGCAGTTCTTC. The chain couples TRBV9 to TRBJ2-1; D is unresolved. The germline V gene encodes CDR1 SGDLS and CDR2 YYNGEE. Deletions cut 1 base from V and 0 bases from J, with 5 bases between. CDR3 length: 14 residues. Together with reference TRBV9 and TRBJ2-1, the CDR3 gives the full variable domain: DSGVTQTPKHLITATGQRVTLRCSPRSGDLSVYWYQQSLDQGLQFLIQYYNGEERAKGNILERFSAQQFPDLHSELNLSSLELGDSALYFCASSVTSSYNEQFFGPGTRLTVL.

This chain links TRBV27 with TRBJ2-6; D might be TRBD1 (6 bases). The V end lost 5 bases, the J end lost 0 bases, and 14 bases lay between the germline ends. CDR3 length: 17 residues. Germline-derived CDR1 and CDR2 are MNHEY and SMNVEV (reference sequence). CDR3 residues: CASSDPGHGSGANVLTF. In DNA form, the CDR3 reads TGTGCCAGCAGTGATCCGGGACATGGCTCTGGGGCCAACGTCCTGACTTTC.

The genes are TRBV5-1 and TRBJ2-2, with 11 bases that match TRBD2. V shed 4 bases, J shed 4 bases, and the junction held 6 bases outside the gene matches. CDR1 is SGHRS, CDR2 YFSETQ, per germline. This CDR3 region has 16 residues. The CDR3 region is CASSPRTSGGTGELFF. DNA for the CDR3: TGCGCCAGCAGCCCCCGCACTAGCGGGGGCACCGGGGAGCTGTTTTTT.

The V and J genes are TRBV19 and TRBJ2-6, with D possibly being TRBD1 (8 bases). Between the trimmed V and J ends, which lost 4 bases and 1 base, there was a span of 17 bases. This CDR3 is 18 amino acids long. Germline assignment: CDR1 LNHDA and CDR2 SQIVND (reference sequence). The CDR3 nucleotides are TGTGCCAGTAGTAAGGGGGGGACAGGACTATCTGGGGCCAACGTCCTGACTTTC. This gives the protein CASSKGGTGLSGANVLTF. Looking up the rest from reference TRBV19 and TRBJ2-6 gives the full variable domain: DGGITQSPKYLFRKEGQNVTLSCEQNLNHDAMYWYRQDPGQGLRLIYYSQIVNDFQKGDIAEGYSVSREKKESFPLTVTSAQKNPTAFYLCASSKGGTGLSGANVLTFGAGSRLTVL.

This chain joins TRBV29-1 and TRBJ2-7, with TRBD2 matching 11 bases. CDR1 is SQVTM, CDR2 ANQGSEA, per germline. The V segment lost 5 bases and the J segment 5 bases; nucleotides outside the gene matches: 11. This CDR3 is built from 15 residues. The CDR3 sequence is CSVSNSGRARDEQYF. The CDR3 nucleotides are TGCAGCGTTTCTAATAGCGGGAGGGCGAGAGACGAGCAGTACTTC.

V usage is TRBV5-4 and J usage is TRBJ2-5; the match to TRBD2 covers 9 bases. The length of the CDR3 is 16 residues. The ends lost 1 base at V and 4 bases at J; junction bases unmatched: 8. Germline V lookup: CDR1 SGHNT, CDR2 YYREEE (reference sequence). This CDR3 is CASSLSAREGSETQYF. The DNA of the CDR3 is TGTGCCAGCAGCTTGTCGGCGCGGGAGGGATCAGAGACCCAGTACTTC. Drawing the rest from reference TRBV5-4 and TRBJ2-5, the complete variable domain is ETGVTQSPTHLIKTRGQQVTLRCSSQSGHNTVSWYQQALGQGPQFIFQYYREEENGRGNFPPRFSGLQFPNYSSELNVNALELDDSALYLCASSLSAREGSETQYFGPGTRLLVL.

This clone was seen once. The chain joins TRBV5-5 to TRBJ2-7; tentative D call: TRBD2 (5 bases). Trimming removed 0 bases at V and 6 bases at J, with 10 bases between. This CDR3 has 13 amino acids. CDR1 SGHKS and CDR2 YYEKEE come from the germline V gene (reference sequence). CDR3 sequence reads: CASSLGGVGEQYF. The CDR3 DNA follows: TGTGCCAGCAGCTTGGGGGGAGTAGGCGAGCAGTACTTC.

J is TRBJ2-1 and V is TRBV5-4, with a tentative D call TRBD2 (6 bases). CDR1 and CDR2 (germline): SGHNT, YYREEE (reference sequence). The CDR3 spans 16 residues. The ends were cut back, 3 bases at V and 0 bases at J, with 13 bases in the middle. The chain's CDR3 is CASSSPGASSYNEQFF. The CDR3 region has the DNA TGTGCCAGCAGCTCACCGGGAGCCAGCTCCTACAATGAGCAGTTCTTC.

The J gene is TRBJ2-5, the V gene TRBV6-1; D may be TRBD2 (6 bases). Trimming removed 8 bases from V and 5 bases from J, with 18 bases in between. Germline CDR1 and CDR2: MNHNS and SASEGT. The CDR3 has 14 residues. As DNA, the CDR3 is TGTGCCAGCTGGCGAACCGGGAGTCGGGAGACCCAGTACTTC. This gives the protein CASWRTGSRETQYF.

The gene calls are TRBV5-6 and TRBJ2-7, with D perhaps TRBD2 (6 bases). The CDR3 contains 15 residues. Trimming removed 4 bases from V and 1 base from J, with 15 bases in between. CDR1 SGHDT and CDR2 YYEEEE come from the germline V gene. The CDR3 here is CASSITGLGSYEQYF. The CDR3 DNA reads as TGTGCCAGCAGCATAACGGGACTCGGATCCTACGAGCAGTACTTC. Variable domain in full (rest from reference TRBV5-6 and TRBJ2-7): DAGVTQSPTHLIKTRGQQVTLRCSPKSGHDTVSWYQQALGQGPQFIFQYYEEEERQRGNFPDRFSGHQFPNYSSELNVNALLLGDSALYLCASSITGLGSYEQYFGPGTRLTVT.

The V call is TRBV5-1, the J call TRBJ2-7; a weak D match, TRBD2 (5 bases). The CDR3 loop spans 20 amino acids. The germline V gene has CDR1 SGHRS and CDR2 YFSETQ. Trimming stripped 4 bases from V and 2 bases from J, with 31 bases between. CDR3 sequence: CASSLPRLTGNRKLAYEQYF. The CDR3 DNA is TGCGCCAGCAGCCTCCCCCGTCTAACGGGAAATAGAAAACTTGCCTACGAGCAGTACTTC.

The rearrangement uses TRBV28 and TRBJ1-2, with D possibly matching TRBD1 (6 bases). CDR1 is MDHEN and CDR2 is SYDVKM in the germline V gene. The CDR3 is 14 amino acids. Trimming removed 7 bases at V and 4 bases at J, with 16 bases between. In DNA, the CDR3 is TGTGCCAGCATCCCAGACAGGACCTTCTATGGCTACACCTTC. It is translated as CASIPDRTFYGYTF.

V gene TRBV11-3 combines with J gene TRBJ2-7; 10 nucleotides line up with TRBD1. The CDR3 contains 15 residues. The germline CDR1 and CDR2 sequences are SGHNT and YENEEA. V shed 2 bases, J shed 2 bases, and the junction held 3 bases outside the gene matches. The DNA of the CDR3 is TGTGCCAGCAGCTTACGCGACAGGGGGCCCTACGAGCAGTACTTC. It specifies CASSLRDRGPYEQYF.

This chain uses TRBV14 with TRBJ2-3; D remains unclear. The V gene lost 0 bases and the J gene lost 1 base, with 14 bases spanning the gap. Germline V lookup: CDR1 SGHDN, CDR2 FVKESK. The CDR3 has 17 amino acids. The CDR3 region is CASSQDLLGGGTDTQYF. Here the CDR3 DNA reads TGTGCCAGCAGCCAAGATCTATTAGGCGGCGGCACAGATACGCAGTATTTT.

This CDR3 is CASSRKTDRASYGYTF. The CDR3 DNA is TGTGCCAGCAGCCGAAAAACGGACAGGGCGTCCTATGGCTACACCTTC. The chain uses TRBV28 and TRBJ1-2; TRBD1 agrees at 8 bases. The junction had 13 bases not matched to a gene; V was cut back by 6 bases and J by 4 bases. The CDR3 sequence is 16 residues long. CDR1 MDHEN and CDR2 SYDVKM come from the germline V gene.

This clone was detected once. The chain couples TRBV18 to TRBJ2-1, with a weak D call TRBD2 (6 bases). Looked up from germline, CDR1 is KGHSH and CDR2 is LQKENI. The length of the CDR3 is 14 residues. Trimming shortened V by 6 bases and J by 9 bases, and 18 bases separated the two germline ends. Here the CDR3 DNA reads TGTGCCAGCTCCCAAGGAGGGAGTTTTGGTGAGCAGTTCTTC. As protein: CASSQGGSFGEQFF.

V and J are TRBV10-3 and TRBJ2-6, with a possible D match to TRBD1 (6 bases). The CDR3 spans 15 residues. Trimming removed 3 bases at V and 3 bases at J, with 9 bases between. Germline V CDR1 and CDR2: ENHRY, SYGVKD. CDR3 DNA sequence: TGTGCCATCAGTGACCCAGGGGTTGGGGCCAACGTCCTGACTTTC. It codes for CAISDPGVGANVLTF.

The rearrangement links TRBV19 to TRBJ2-5; 9 nucleotides match TRBD2. This CDR3 comprises 16 residues. The ends lost 4 bases at V and 5 bases at J; junction bases unmatched: 11. Germline V gives CDR1 LNHDA, CDR2 SQIVND (reference sequence). CDR3 residues: CASSTLSGGLSETQYF. The CDR3 nucleotides are TGTGCCAGTAGTACCCTTAGCGGGGGTCTTTCGGAGACCCAGTACTTC.

This chain's CDR3 is CASILSGANVLTF. The CDR3 coding sequence is TGTGCCAGCATCCTATCTGGGGCCAACGTCCTGACTTTC. The genes are TRBV6-6 and TRBJ2-6; D call uncertain. Germline CDR1 is MNHNY and CDR2 is SVGAGI (reference sequence). Deletions cut 7 bases from V and 1 base from J, with 5 bases between. CDR3 size: 13 residues.